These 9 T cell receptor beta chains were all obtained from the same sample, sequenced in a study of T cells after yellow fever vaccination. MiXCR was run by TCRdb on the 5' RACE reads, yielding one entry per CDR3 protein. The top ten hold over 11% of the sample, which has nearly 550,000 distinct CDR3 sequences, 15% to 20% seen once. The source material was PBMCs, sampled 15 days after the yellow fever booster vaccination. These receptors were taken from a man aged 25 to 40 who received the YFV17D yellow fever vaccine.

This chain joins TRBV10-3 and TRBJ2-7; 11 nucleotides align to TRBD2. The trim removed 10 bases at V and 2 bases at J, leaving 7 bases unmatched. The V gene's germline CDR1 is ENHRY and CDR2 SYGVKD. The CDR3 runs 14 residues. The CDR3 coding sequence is TGTGCCACAGCCCTAGCGGGAGGAGCCTACGAGCAGTACTTC. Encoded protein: CATALAGGAYEQYF.

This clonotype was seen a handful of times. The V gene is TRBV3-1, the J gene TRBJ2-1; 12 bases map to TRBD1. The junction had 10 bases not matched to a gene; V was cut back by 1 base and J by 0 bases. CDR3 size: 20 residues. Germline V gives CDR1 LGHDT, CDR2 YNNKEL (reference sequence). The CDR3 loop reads CASSQGWGQGALSSYNEQFF. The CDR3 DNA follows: TGTGCCAGCAGCCAAGGTTGGGGACAGGGGGCCTTGAGCTCCTACAATGAGCAGTTCTTC.

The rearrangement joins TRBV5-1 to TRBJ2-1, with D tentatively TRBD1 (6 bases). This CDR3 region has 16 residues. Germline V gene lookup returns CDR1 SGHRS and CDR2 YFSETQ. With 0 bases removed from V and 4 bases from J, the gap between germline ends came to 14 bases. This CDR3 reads CASSLVVSRGYNEQFF. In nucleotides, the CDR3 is TGCGCCAGCAGCTTGGTCGTGTCGAGGGGGTACAATGAGCAGTTCTTC.

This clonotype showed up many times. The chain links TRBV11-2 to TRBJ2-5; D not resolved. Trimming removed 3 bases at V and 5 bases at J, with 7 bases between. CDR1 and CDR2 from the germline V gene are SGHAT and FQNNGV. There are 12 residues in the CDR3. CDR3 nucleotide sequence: TGTGCCAGCAGCTTGGGGTTGGAGACCCAGTACTTC. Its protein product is CASSLGLETQYF.

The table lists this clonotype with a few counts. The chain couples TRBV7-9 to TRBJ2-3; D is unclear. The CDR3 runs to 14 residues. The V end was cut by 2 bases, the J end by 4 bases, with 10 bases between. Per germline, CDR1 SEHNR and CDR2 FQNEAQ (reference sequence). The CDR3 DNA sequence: TGTGCCAGCAGCTTAATGTCGACGGCAGATACGCAGTATTTT. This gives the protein CASSLMSTADTQYF.

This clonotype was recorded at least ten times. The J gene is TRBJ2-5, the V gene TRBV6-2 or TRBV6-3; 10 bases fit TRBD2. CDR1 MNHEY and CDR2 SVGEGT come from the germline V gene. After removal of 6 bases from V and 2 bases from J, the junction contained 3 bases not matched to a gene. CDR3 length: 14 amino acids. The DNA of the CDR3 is TGTGCCAGCAGCGGACTAGCGGTACAAGAGACCCAGTACTTC. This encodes CASSGLAVQETQYF.

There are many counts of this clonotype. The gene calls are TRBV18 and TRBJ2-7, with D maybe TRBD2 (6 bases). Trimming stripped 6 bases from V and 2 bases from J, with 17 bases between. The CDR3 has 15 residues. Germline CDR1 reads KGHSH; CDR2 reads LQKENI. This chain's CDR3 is CASSLAGTPTYEQYF. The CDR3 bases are TGTGCCAGCTCTCTCGCCGGGACTCCTACCTACGAGCAGTACTTC.

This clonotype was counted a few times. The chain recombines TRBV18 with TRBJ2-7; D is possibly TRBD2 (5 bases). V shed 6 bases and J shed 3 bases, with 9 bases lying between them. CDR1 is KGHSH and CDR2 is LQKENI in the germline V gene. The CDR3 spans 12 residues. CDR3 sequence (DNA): TGTGCCAGCTCTACACTAGGCTACGAGCAGTACTTC. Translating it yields CASSTLGYEQYF.

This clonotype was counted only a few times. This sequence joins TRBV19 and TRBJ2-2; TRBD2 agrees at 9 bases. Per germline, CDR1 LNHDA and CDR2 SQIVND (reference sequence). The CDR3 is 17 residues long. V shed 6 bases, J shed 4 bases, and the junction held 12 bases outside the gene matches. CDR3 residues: CASSPGGSGRVTGELFF. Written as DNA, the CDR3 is TGTGCCAGTAGCCCCGGGGGTAGCGGGAGAGTCACCGGGGAGCTGTTTTTT. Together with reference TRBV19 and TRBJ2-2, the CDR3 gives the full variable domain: DGGITQSPKYLFRKEGQNVTLSCEQNLNHDAMYWYRQDPGQGLRLIYYSQIVNDFQKGDIAEGYSVSREKKESFPLTVTSAQKNPTAFYLCASSPGGSGRVTGELFFGEGSRLTVL.